This TCR beta chain was recovered during a study of cytomegalovirus exposure and HLA in healthy donors. Study-wide results and limits: The authors later found HLA-associated TCR beta chains more clonally expanded than equally common others. Previously analyzed data showed that most TCR beta V segments were productive at a frequency of about 90% or about 30%. When presence/absence was analysed, sequencing depth was taken to be roughly uniform across donors.

On this clone itself: Its specificity is unknown.

The donors were healthy bone marrow donors. 13 Jbeta primers and 60 Vbeta primers were used for the PCR. Only in-frame clones appear in the TCRdb table, and some are missing; sequencing was by immunoSEQ multiplex PCR. The data contain about 76,000 clones, about 80% of them singletons. This CDR3 is 15 amino acids long. Germline V gene data show CDR1 as SGHKS and CDR2 as YYEKEE (reference sequence). V dropped 0 bases and J dropped 0 bases, with 6 bases sitting between them. Sequenced input: PBMCs. The chain links TRBV5-5 to TRBJ2-2, with D perhaps TRBD1 (6 bases). This TCR was sampled from a man aged 30-40 years in good health and CMV-seronegative. The CDR3 sequence is CASSLEGANTGELFF. The CDR3 bases are TGTGCCAGCAGCTTGGAGGGGGCGAACACCGGGGAGCTGTTTTTT.